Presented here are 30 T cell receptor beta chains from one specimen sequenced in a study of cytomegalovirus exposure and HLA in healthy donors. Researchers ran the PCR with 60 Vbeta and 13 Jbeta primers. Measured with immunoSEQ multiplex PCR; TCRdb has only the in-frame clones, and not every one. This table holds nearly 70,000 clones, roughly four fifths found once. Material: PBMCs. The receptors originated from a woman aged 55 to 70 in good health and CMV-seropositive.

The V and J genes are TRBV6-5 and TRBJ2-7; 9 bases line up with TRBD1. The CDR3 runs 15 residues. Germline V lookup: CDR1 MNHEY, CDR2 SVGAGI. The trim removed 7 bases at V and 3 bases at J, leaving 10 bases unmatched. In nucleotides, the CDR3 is TGTGCCAGCAAATCCGCCGGGACAGGGTTCTACGAGCAGTACTTC. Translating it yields CASKSAGTGFYEQYF.

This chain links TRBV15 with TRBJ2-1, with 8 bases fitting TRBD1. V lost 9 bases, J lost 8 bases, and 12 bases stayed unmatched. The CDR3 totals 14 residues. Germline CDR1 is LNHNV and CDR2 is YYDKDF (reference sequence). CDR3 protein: CATYQPGGTDEQFF. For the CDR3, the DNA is TGTGCCACGTACCAACCAGGGGGCACCGATGAGCAGTTCTTC.

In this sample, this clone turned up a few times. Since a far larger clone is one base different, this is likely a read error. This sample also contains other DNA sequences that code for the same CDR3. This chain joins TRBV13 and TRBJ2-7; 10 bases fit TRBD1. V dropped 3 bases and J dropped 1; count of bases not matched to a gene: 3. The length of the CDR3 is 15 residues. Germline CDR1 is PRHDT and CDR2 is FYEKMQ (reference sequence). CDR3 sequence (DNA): TGTGCCAGCAGCTTCAGGGACAGGGGATCCTACGAGCAGTACTTC. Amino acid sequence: CASSFRDRGSYEQYF.

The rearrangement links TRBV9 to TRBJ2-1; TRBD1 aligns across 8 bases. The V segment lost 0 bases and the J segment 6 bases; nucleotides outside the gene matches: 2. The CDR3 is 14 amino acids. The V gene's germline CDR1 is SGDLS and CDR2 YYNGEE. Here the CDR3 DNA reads TGTGCCAGCAGCGTAGGGACAGGGAGCAATGAGCAGTTCTTC. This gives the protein CASSVGTGSNEQFF.

CDR3 nucleotide sequence: TGTGCCAGCAGTTCCAGGACTCTACCCCTGCAAGAGACCCAGTACTTC. Its protein product is CASSSRTLPLQETQYF. The genes are TRBV6-5 and TRBJ2-5; D may be TRBD2 (5 bases). Deletions cut 4 bases from V and 2 bases from J, with 17 bases between. This CDR3 is built from 16 residues. The germline V gene has CDR1 MNHEY and CDR2 SVGAGI.

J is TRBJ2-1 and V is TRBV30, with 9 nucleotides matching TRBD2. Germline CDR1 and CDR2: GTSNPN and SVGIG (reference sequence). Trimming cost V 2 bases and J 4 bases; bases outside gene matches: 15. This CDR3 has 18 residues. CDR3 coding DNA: TGTGCCTGGAGTCGACCCCTAGCAGGCGGGAGGGATTACAATGAGCAGTTCTTC. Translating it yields CAWSRPLAGGRDYNEQFF.

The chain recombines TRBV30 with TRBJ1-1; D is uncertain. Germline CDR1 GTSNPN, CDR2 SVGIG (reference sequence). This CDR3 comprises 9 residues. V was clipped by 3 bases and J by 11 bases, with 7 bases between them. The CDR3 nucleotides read TGTGCCTGGAGGACGGGGGCTTTCTTT. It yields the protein CAWRTGAFF.

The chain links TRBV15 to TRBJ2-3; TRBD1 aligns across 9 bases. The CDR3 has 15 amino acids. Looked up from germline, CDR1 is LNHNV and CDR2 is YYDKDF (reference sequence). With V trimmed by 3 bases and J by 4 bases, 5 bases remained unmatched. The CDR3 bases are TGTGCCACCAGCAGGGGGGACAGGGTACCAGATACGCAGTATTTT. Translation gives CATSRGDRVPDTQYF.

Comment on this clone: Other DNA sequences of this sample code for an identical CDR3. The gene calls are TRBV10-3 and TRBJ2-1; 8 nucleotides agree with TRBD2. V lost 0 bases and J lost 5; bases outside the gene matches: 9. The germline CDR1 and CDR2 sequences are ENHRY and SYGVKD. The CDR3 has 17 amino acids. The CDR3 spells CAISESTLAATDNEQFF. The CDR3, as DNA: TGTGCCATCAGTGAGTCGACACTAGCGGCCACGGACAATGAGCAGTTCTTC.

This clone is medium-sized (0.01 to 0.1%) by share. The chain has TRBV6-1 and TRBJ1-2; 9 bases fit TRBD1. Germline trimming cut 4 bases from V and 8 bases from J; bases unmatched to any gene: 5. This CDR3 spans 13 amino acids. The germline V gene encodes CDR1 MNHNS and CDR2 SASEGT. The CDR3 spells CASSGTGVGGYTF. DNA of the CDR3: TGTGCCAGCAGTGGGACAGGGGTGGGAGGCTACACCTTC.

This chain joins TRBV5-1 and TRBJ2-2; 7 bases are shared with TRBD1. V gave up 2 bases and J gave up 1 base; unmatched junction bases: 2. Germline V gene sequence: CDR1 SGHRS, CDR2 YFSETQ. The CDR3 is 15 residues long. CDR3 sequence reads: CASSFRTGNTGELFF. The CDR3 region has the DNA TGCGCCAGCAGCTTTCGGACAGGGAACACCGGGGAGCTGTTTTTT.

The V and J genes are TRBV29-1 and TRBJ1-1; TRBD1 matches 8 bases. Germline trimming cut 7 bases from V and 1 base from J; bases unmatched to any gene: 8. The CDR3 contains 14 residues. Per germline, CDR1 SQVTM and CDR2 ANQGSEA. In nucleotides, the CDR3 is TGCAGCGGCCAGGGGGCCTTTTGGAACACTGAAGCTTTCTTT. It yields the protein CSGQGAFWNTEAFF.

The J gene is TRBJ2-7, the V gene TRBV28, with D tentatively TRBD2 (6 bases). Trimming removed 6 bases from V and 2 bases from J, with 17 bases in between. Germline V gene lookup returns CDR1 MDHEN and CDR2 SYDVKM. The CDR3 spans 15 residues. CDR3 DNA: TGTGCCAGCAGGGGGAGGAAAGAGAGGACCTACGAGCAGTACTTC. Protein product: CASRGRKERTYEQYF.

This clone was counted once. This chain's CDR3 is CTSSLRDSYGGELFF. The CDR3 DNA reads TGCACCAGCAGCCTTAGGGACAGTTACGGGGGGGAGCTGTTTTTT. The rearrangement uses TRBV1 and TRBJ2-2; no check of the table's D call, TRBD1, against the DNA was made. TRBV1 counts as a pseudogene. The CDR3 spans 15 residues.

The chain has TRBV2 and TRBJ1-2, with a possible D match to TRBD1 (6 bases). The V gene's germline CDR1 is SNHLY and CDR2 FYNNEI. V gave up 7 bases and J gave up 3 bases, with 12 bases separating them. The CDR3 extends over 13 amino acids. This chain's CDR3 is CASKREGDYGYTF. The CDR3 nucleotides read TGTGCCAGCAAAAGGGAGGGGGACTATGGCTACACCTTC.

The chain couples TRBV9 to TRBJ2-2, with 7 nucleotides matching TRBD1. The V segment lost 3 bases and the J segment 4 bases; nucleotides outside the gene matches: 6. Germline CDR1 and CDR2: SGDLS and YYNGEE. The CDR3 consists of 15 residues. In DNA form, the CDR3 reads TGTGCCAGCAGCGACCGACAGGGTTCCACCGGGGAGCTGTTTTTT. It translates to CASSDRQGSTGELFF.

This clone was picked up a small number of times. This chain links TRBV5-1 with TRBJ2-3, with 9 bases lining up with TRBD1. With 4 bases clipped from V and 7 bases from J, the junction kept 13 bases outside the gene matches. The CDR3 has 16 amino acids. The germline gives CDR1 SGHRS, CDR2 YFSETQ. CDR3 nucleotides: TGCGCCAGCAGCCAAGGGATGGGACAGGGATTGAATACGCAGTATTTT. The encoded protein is CASSQGMGQGLNTQYF.

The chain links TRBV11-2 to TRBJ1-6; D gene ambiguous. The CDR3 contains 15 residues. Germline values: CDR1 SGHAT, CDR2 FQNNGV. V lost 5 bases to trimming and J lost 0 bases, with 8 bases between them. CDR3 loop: CASSPSGSYNSPLHF. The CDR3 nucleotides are TGTGCCAGCAGCCCTTCCGGCTCCTATAATTCACCCCTCCACTTT.

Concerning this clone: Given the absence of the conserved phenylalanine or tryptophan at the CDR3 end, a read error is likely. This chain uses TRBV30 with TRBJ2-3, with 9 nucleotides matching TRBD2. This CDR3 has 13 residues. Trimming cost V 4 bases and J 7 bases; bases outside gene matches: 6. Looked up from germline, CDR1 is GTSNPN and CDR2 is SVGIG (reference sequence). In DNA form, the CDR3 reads TGTGCCTGGACCGGCGGGAGGGGATATACGCAGTATGTT. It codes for CAWTGGRGYTQYV.

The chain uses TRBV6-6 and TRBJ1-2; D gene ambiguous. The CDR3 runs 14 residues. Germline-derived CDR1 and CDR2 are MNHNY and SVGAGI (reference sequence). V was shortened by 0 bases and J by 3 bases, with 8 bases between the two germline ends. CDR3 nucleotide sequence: TGTGCCAGCAGTTACTCTGCAGAGGACTATGGCTACACCTTC. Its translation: CASSYSAEDYGYTF.

The CDR3 loop reads CASTAGDYEQYF. As DNA, the CDR3 is TGTGCCAGCACCGCCGGGGACTACGAGCAGTACTTC. V gene TRBV2 combines with J gene TRBJ2-7; a weak D match, TRBD2 (5 bases). The CDR3 extends over 12 amino acids. Germline CDR1 reads SNHLY; CDR2 reads FYNNEI. Trimming removed 7 bases at V and 3 bases at J, with 10 bases between. The whole variable domain, remainder taken from reference TRBV2 and TRBJ2-7, is EPEVTQTPSHQVTQMGQEVILRCVPISNHLYFYWYRQILGQKVEFLVSFYNNEISEKSEIFDDQFSVERPDGSNFTLKIRSTKLEDSAMYFCASTAGDYEQYFGPGTRLTVT.

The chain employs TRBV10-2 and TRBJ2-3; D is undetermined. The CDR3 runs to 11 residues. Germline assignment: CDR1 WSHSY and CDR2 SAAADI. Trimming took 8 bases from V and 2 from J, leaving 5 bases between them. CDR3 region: CASLSTDTQYF. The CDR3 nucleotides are TGCGCCAGCCTTTCCACAGATACGCAGTATTTT.

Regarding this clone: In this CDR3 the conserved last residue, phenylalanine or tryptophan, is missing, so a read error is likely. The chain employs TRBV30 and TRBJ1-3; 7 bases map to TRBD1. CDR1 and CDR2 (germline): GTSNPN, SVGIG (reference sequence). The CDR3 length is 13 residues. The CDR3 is CAATGPSGNTIYV. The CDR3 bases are TGTGCTGCGACAGGGCCCTCTGGAAACACCATATATGTT.

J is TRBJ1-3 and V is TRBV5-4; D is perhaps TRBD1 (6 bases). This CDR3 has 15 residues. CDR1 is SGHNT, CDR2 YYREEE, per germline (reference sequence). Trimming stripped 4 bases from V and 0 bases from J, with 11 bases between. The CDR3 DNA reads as TGTGCCAGCAGCATCGGACAGCCCTCTGGAAACACCATATATTTT. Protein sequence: CASSIGQPSGNTIYF.

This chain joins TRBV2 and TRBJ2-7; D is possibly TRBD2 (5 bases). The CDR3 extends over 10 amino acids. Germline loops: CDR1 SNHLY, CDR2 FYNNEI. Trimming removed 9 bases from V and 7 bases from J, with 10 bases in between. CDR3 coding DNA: TGTGCCAGGAGGGTAGAGGAGCAGTACTTC. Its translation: CARRVEEQYF.

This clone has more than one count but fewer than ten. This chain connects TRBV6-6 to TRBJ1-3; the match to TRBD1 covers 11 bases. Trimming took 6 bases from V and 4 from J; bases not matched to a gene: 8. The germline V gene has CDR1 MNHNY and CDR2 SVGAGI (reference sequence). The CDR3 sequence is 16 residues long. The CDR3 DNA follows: TGTGCCAGCAGGCCCCGGGACAGGGGGTCCGGAAACACCATATATTTT. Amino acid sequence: CASRPRDRGSGNTIYF.

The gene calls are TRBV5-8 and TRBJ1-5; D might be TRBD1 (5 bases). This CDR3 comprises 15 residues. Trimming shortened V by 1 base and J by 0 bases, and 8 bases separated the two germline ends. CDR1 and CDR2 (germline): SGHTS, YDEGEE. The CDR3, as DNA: TGTGCCAGCAGCTTGCGGGGGACTAGCAATCAGCCCCAGCATTTT. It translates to CASSLRGTSNQPQHF.

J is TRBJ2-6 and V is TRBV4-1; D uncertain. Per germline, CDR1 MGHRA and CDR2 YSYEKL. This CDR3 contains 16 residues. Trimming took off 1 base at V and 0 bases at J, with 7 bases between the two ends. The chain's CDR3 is CASSQGPLSGANVLTF. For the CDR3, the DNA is TGCGCCAGCAGCCAAGGTCCTCTCTCTGGGGCCAACGTCCTGACTTTC.

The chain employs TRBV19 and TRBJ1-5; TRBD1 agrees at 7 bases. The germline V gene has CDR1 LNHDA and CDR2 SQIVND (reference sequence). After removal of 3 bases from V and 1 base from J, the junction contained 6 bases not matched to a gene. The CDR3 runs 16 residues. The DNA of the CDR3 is TGTGCCAGTAGTATCTGGGGACAGCAGAGCAATCAGCCCCAGCATTTT. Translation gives CASSIWGQQSNQPQHF.

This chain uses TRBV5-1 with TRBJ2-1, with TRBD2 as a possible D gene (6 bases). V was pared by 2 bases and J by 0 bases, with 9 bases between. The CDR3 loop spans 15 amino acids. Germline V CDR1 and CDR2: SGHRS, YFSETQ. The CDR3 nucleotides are TGCGCCAGCAGCTTTAGCGGAAGCTCCTACAATGAGCAGTTCTTC. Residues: CASSFSGSSYNEQFF.